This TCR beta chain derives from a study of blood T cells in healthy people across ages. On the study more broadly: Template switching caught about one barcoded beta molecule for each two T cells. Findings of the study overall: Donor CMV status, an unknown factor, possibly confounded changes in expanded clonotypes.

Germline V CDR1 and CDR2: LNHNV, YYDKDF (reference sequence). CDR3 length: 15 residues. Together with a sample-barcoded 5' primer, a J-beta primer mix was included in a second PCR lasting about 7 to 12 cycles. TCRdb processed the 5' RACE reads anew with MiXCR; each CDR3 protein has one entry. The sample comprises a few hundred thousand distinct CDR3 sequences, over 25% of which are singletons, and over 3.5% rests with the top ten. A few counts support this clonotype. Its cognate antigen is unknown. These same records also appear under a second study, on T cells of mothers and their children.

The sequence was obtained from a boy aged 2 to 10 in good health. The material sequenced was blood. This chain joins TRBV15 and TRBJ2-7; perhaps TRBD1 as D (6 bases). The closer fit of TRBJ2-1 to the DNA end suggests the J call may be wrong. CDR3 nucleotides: TGTGCCACCAGCGACGACAGGTCGACCTACAATGAGCAGTTCTTC. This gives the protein CATSDDRSTYNEQFF.